One and the same sample provided the 18 T cell receptor beta chains below, sequenced in a study of OX40 agonist ivuxolimab in advanced cancers. Assay: immunoSEQ multiplex PCR; the TCRdb copy retains only in-frame clones and omits some. Counted here are some 68,000 clones, 87% occurring once; the ten biggest clones make up 4% to 5%. This specimen consisted of CD4+ or CD8+ T cells sorted from blood, obtained in a trial of the OX40 agonist ivuxolimab. These receptors were taken from an adult with an advanced solid tumor such as melanoma, head and neck, liver or kidney cancer.

The chain joins TRBV6-1 to TRBJ1-4, with a tentative D call TRBD1 (6 bases). CDR3 size: 15 residues. Trimming removed 7 bases from V and 3 bases from J, with 15 bases in between. Germline CDR1 reads MNHNS; CDR2 reads SASEGT. CDR3 in DNA: TGTGCCAGCAACGCCGGTGGGACACCTAATGAAAAACTGTTTTTT. It yields the protein CASNAGGTPNEKLFF.

This chain uses TRBV11-1 with TRBJ2-4; 8 bases fit TRBD1. V was pared by 3 bases and J by 4 bases, with 11 bases of the junction left unmatched. The CDR3 is 17 residues long. Germline values: CDR1 SGHAT, CDR2 FQDESV (reference sequence). The CDR3 spells CASSFRRTGMGKNIQYF. The CDR3 DNA reads as TGTGCCAGCAGCTTCAGAAGGACAGGGATGGGAAAAAACATTCAGTACTTC.

This rearrangement joins TRBV30 to TRBJ1-4, with D possibly TRBD1 on 6 matching bases. CDR3 length: 15 residues. CDR1 is GTSNPN, CDR2 SVGIG, per germline (reference sequence). The V end lost 5 bases, the J end lost 6 bases, and 19 bases lay between the germline ends. This CDR3 reads CAWGGRGRGDEKLFF. DNA of the CDR3: TGTGCCTGGGGGGGGCGCGGGCGAGGAGATGAAAAACTGTTTTTT.

In its sample, this clone was seen once. This chain connects TRBV4-3 to TRBJ2-1; TRBD1 aligns across 7 bases. The CDR3 totals 19 residues. J was trimmed by 0 bases and V by 2 bases; bases with no gene match: 13. Per the germline V gene, CDR1 is LGHNA and CDR2 is YSLEER. CDR3 sequence: CASSQRDRYILSSYNEQFF. Written as DNA, the CDR3 is TGCGCCAGCAGCCAACGGGACAGATATATCCTTAGCTCCTACAATGAGCAGTTCTTC.

This clone was found once. V gene TRBV27 combines with J gene TRBJ1-1; no reliable D call. Germline lookup yields CDR1 MNHEY and CDR2 SMNVEV (reference sequence). Trimming removed 8 bases at V and 0 bases at J, with 10 bases between. The CDR3 has 13 amino acids. DNA of the CDR3: TGTGCCAGCGGATTGGGGATGAACACTGAAGCTTTCTTT. It yields the protein CASGLGMNTEAFF.

V usage is TRBV5-1 and J usage is TRBJ2-7; weak D call: TRBD2 (5 bases). Trimming pared 3 bases from V and 2 bases from J, leaving 12 bases between. The CDR3 runs 14 residues. Per the germline V gene, CDR1 is SGHRS and CDR2 is YFSETQ. The chain's CDR3 is CASSSRTGTYEQYF. The CDR3 DNA follows: TGCGCCAGCAGCTCCCGGACTGGAACCTACGAGCAGTACTTC.

The chain employs TRBV6-6 and TRBJ1-5, with D hard to call. The V gene lost 5 bases and the J gene lost 4 bases, with 12 bases spanning the gap. The CDR3 has 14 residues. Germline V gives CDR1 MNHNY, CDR2 SVGAGI (reference sequence). The CDR3 sequence: CASSRTGLNQPQHF. Written as DNA, the CDR3 is TGTGCCAGCAGTCGGACGGGTCTGAATCAGCCCCAGCATTTT.

The rearrangement joins TRBV7-9 to TRBJ2-4; 8 positions agree with TRBD2. Germline loops: CDR1 SEHNR, CDR2 FQNEAQ (reference sequence). The CDR3 has 17 amino acids. Trimming removed 5 bases from V and 8 bases from J; junction bases left unmatched: 17. The CDR3 reads CASSASPIGGAPHIQYF. The CDR3 DNA follows: TGTGCCAGCAGCGCCAGTCCTATCGGGGGGGCCCCGCACATTCAGTACTTC.

The chain carries TRBV18 and TRBJ1-1; D gene uncertain. Looked up from germline, CDR1 is KGHSH and CDR2 is LQKENI. This CDR3 region has 16 residues. The germline V and J ends were trimmed by 8 bases and 1 base, with 20 bases remaining between them. CDR3 DNA sequence: TGTGCCAGCATACGGCCCGTTGGAAAGGGGAACACTGAAGCTTTCTTT. Its translation: CASIRPVGKGNTEAFF.

The rearrangement links TRBV28 to TRBJ1-1; D is ambiguous. Deletions cut 9 bases from V and 6 bases from J, with 17 bases between. The CDR3 is made up of 13 amino acids. CDR1 and CDR2 from the germline V gene are MDHEN and SYDVKM. CDR3: CASLAGWVSEAFF. In DNA, the CDR3 is TGTGCCAGTCTCGCGGGGTGGGTCTCTGAAGCTTTCTTT.

The chain links TRBV7-2 to TRBJ1-6; 7 nucleotides align to TRBD1. The J segment lost 6 bases and the V segment lost 5 bases, leaving 7 bases of the junction unmatched. The CDR3 length is 15 residues. Germline-derived CDR1 and CDR2 are SGHTA and FQGNSA. The CDR3 nucleotides read TGTGCCAGCAGCCTCCGGGACAGCCCTAATTCACCCCTCCACTTT. The encoded protein is CASSLRDSPNSPLHF.

This rearrangement joins TRBV6-6 to TRBJ2-3, with TRBD2 matching over 14 bases. There are 16 residues in the CDR3. V lost 6 bases and J lost 9; bases outside the gene matches: 11. Germline CDR1 and CDR2: MNHNY and SVGAGI (reference sequence). The chain's CDR3 is CASSLGLAGGLLTQYF. The CDR3 coding sequence is TGTGCCAGCAGCCTCGGACTAGCGGGGGGCCTTTTGACGCAGTATTTT.

The J gene is TRBJ2-3, the V gene TRBV19, with D perhaps TRBD1 (5 bases). Between the trimmed V and J ends, which lost 2 bases and 0 bases, there was a span of 15 bases. CDR3 size: 17 residues. Germline CDR1 LNHDA, CDR2 SQIVND (reference sequence). The CDR3 protein is CASSITPLGRSTDTQYF. The CDR3, as DNA: TGTGCCAGTAGTATAACACCTTTGGGGCGAAGCACAGATACGCAGTATTTT.

The rearrangement links TRBV28 to TRBJ1-1; D is possibly TRBD1 (5 bases). Trimming left V 5 bases short and J 12 bases short, with 25 bases between. This CDR3 is built from 15 residues. Germline CDR1 is MDHEN and CDR2 is SYDVKM. CDR3 DNA: TGTGCCAGCAGTGTTTCAGGGTTATCGGAGGAGAAAACTTTCTTT. Protein sequence: CASSVSGLSEEKTFF. Complete variable domain (other parts from reference TRBV28 and TRBJ1-1): DVKVTQSSRYLVKRTGEKVFLECVQDMDHENMFWYRQDPGLGLRLIYFSYDVKMKEKGDIPEGYSVSREKKERFSLILESASTNQTSMYLCASSVSGLSEEKTFFGQGTRLTVV.

The rearrangement joins TRBV10-3 to TRBJ2-7, with a weak D call TRBD1 (6 bases). CDR1 is ENHRY, CDR2 SYGVKD, per germline. V lost 0 bases and J lost 6, with 12 bases in between. This CDR3 region has 14 residues. The CDR3 protein is CAISESLGGSEQYF. In nucleotides, the CDR3 is TGTGCCATCAGTGAGTCTCTAGGGGGATCCGAGCAGTACTTC.

The chain combines TRBV18 with TRBJ2-3; 8 nucleotides agree with TRBD1. The CDR3 extends over 15 amino acids. CDR1 and CDR2 (germline): KGHSH, LQKENI. Losses at the gene ends were 4 bases for V and 0 bases for J; bases not matched to a gene: 3. This chain's CDR3 is CASSQDRASTDTQYF. The DNA for the CDR3 is TGTGCCAGCTCACAGGACAGGGCAAGCACAGATACGCAGTATTTT.

The rearrangement uses TRBV30 and TRBJ2-1; D gene unclear. There are 13 residues in the CDR3. V was clipped by 0 bases and J by 5 bases, with 8 bases between them. Per the germline V gene, CDR1 is GTSNPN and CDR2 is SVGIG (reference sequence). The CDR3 coding sequence is TGTGCCTGGAGTGTAAGAAGGGACAATGAGCAGTTCTTC. Its protein product is CAWSVRRDNEQFF. Full variable domain (remainder filled in from reference TRBV30 and TRBJ2-1): SQTIHQWPATLVQPVGSPLSLECTVEGTSNPNLYWYRQAAGRGLQLLFYSVGIGQISSEVPQNLSASRPQDRQFILSSKKLLLSDSGFYLCAWSVRRDNEQFFGPGTRLTVL.

The rearrangement joins TRBV18 to TRBJ1-2; 9 bases are a match to TRBD1. The CDR3 covers 16 residues. Losses at the gene ends were 5 bases for V and 8 bases for J; bases not matched to a gene: 15. Germline CDR1 and CDR2: KGHSH and LQKENI. CDR3 region: CASSEEAGTGMGGYTF. The CDR3 DNA follows: TGTGCCAGCTCAGAAGAAGCCGGGACAGGGATGGGAGGCTACACCTTC.